This passage covers 8 T cell receptor beta chains from one sample sequenced in a study of blood T cells in healthy people across ages. Primed by a sample-barcoded 5' primer and a J-beta primer mix, a second PCR proceeded for 7 to 11 cycles. TCRdb recomputed calls from the 5' RACE reads with MiXCR, one row per CDR3 protein. The profile shows about 620,000 distinct CDR3 sequences, 52% of them singletons. Specimen: blood. The receptors derive from a woman of 80 years or more in good health.

For this clonotype: A much larger clonotype is one base distant, so this may be a read error. V gene TRBV6-5 combines with J gene TRBJ1-6; 7 nucleotides align to TRBD1. CDR3 length: 15 amino acids. V lost 4 bases, J lost 7 bases, and 7 bases stayed unmatched. From germline, CDR1 is MNHEY and CDR2 SVGAGI. In DNA, the CDR3 is TGTGCCAGCAGTTTAGCCATGGACAGGAATTCACCCCTCCACTTT. The encoded protein is CASSLAMDRNSPLHF.

This clonotype was recorded a few times. The chain couples TRBV6-6 to TRBJ2-7; a weak D match, TRBD1 (5 bases). The CDR3 is 14 residues long. From germline, CDR1 is MNHNY and CDR2 SVGAGI (reference sequence). V lost 0 bases and J lost 5, with 11 bases in between. CDR3 sequence: CASSYSQGANEQYF. Here the CDR3 DNA reads TGTGCCAGCAGTTACTCGCAAGGGGCCAACGAGCAGTACTTC.

V and J are TRBV10-3 and TRBJ1-2; perhaps TRBD1 as D (5 bases). Trimming removed 3 bases at V and 3 bases at J, with 14 bases between. Germline V gene lookup returns CDR1 ENHRY and CDR2 SYGVKD. The CDR3 has 15 amino acids. The CDR3 sequence is CAISDSAGLDYGYTF. DNA for the CDR3: TGTGCCATCAGTGACTCCGCAGGGCTGGACTATGGCTACACCTTC.

In this sample, this clonotype turned up a few times. The J gene is TRBJ1-4, the V gene TRBV6-1, with D possibly being TRBD1 (5 bases). This CDR3 spans 14 amino acids. The germline V and J ends were trimmed by 0 bases and 10 bases, with 12 bases remaining between them. Germline V gene data show CDR1 as MNHNS and CDR2 as SASEGT. Written as DNA, the CDR3 is TGTGCCAGCAGTGAAGCCGGAGGACAATCAAAACTGTTTTTT. This gives the protein CASSEAGGQSKLFF.

The chain is built from TRBV7-2 and TRBJ2-1, with a tentative D call TRBD2 (5 bases). The CDR3 contains 14 residues. Per the germline V gene, CDR1 is SGHTA and CDR2 is FQGNSA. V was clipped by 3 bases and J by 3 bases, with 9 bases between them. DNA for the CDR3: TGTGCCAGCAGCTTCGGACGGGGCTACAATGAGCAGTTCTTC. This gives the protein CASSFGRGYNEQFF.

J is TRBJ2-1 and V is TRBV29-1, with D perhaps being TRBD1 or TRBD2 (5 bases each). Per the germline V gene, CDR1 is SQVTM and CDR2 is ANQGSEA. Trimming cost V 0 bases and J 6 bases, with 21 bases left between them. CDR3 length: 17 residues. The CDR3 sequence: CSVEDRGVWGTANEQFF. The CDR3 DNA reads as TGCAGCGTTGAAGATCGTGGGGTCTGGGGGACCGCCAATGAGCAGTTCTTC.

CDR3 sequence reads: CSARDAPQISRGGYTF. The CDR3 coding sequence is TGCAGTGCTAGAGACGCACCCCAAATATCCAGGGGTGGCTACACCTTC. The chain employs TRBV20-1 and TRBJ1-2; TRBD1 is a possible D gene (6 bases). The CDR3 spans 16 residues. The V end was cut by 0 bases, the J end by 7 bases, with 21 bases between. CDR1 is DFQATT and CDR2 is SNEGSKA in the germline V gene (reference sequence).

This clonotype was counted many times. The chain carries TRBV4-3 and TRBJ1-1; the D is unclear. V gave up 0 bases and J gave up 5 bases, with 7 bases separating them. Germline V gene sequence: CDR1 LGHNA, CDR2 YSLEER. The CDR3 has 13 amino acids. The CDR3 coding sequence is TGCGCCAGCAGCCAAGATGGGGTTACTGAAGCTTTCTTT. It specifies CASSQDGVTEAFF.